One and the same sample provided the 26 T cell receptor beta chains below, sequenced in a study of cytomegalovirus exposure and HLA in healthy donors. In the PCR, 60 Vbeta and 13 Jbeta primers were used. Method: immunoSEQ multiplex PCR; TCRdb's copy keeps in-frame clones and lacks some. The sample has 90,000 to 120,000 clones; 79% are singletons. The sequencing input was PBMCs. Every receptor here comes from a female donor in good health and CMV-seropositive.

The CDR3 nucleotides are TGTGCCAGCAGCCTTCTTCGACAGACGAACACTGAAGCTTTCTTT. This gives the protein CASSLLRQTNTEAFF. V and J are TRBV7-9 and TRBJ1-1; weak D call: TRBD1 (5 bases). The CDR3 is 15 amino acids. Trimming left V 5 bases short and J 1 base short, with 14 bases between. Germline lookup yields CDR1 SEHNR and CDR2 FQNEAQ (reference sequence).

This chain uses TRBV7-8 with TRBJ2-1; D might be TRBD2 (6 bases). V lost 5 bases, J lost 10 bases, and 24 bases lay in between. Germline CDR1 and CDR2: SGHVS and FQNEAQ. The CDR3 runs to 16 residues. As DNA, the CDR3 is TGTGCCAGCAGCCTCGCGGGGCTAGCGAGCTGGGGCGAGCAGTTCTTC. Protein: CASSLAGLASWGEQFF.

The V gene is TRBV2, the J gene TRBJ2-3; 9 bases align to TRBD2. Losses at the gene ends were 10 bases for V and 4 bases for J; bases not matched to a gene: 9. Germline loops: CDR1 SNHLY, CDR2 FYNNEI. CDR3 length equals 14 residues. CDR3 coding DNA: TGTGCCACCAAACCGGGACTAGCAGCAGATACGCAGTATTTT. As protein: CATKPGLAADTQYF.

This clone turned up a few times. The chain links TRBV25-1 to TRBJ1-1; the D gene is possibly TRBD1 (6 bases). The germline V gene encodes CDR1 MGHDK and CDR2 SYGVNS. The V gene lost 6 bases and the J gene lost 3 bases, with 14 bases spanning the gap. This CDR3 has 14 residues. The CDR3 sequence is CASRGQPRDTEAFF. The CDR3, as DNA: TGTGCCAGCAGAGGACAGCCTAGAGACACTGAAGCTTTCTTT.

This clone was recorded a few times. The V gene is TRBV4-2, the J gene TRBJ2-2; 8 bases fit TRBD2. The germline CDR1 and CDR2 sequences are LGHNA and YNFKEQ. Unmatched junction bases numbered 11, after V lost 1 base and J lost 7 bases. The CDR3 extends over 17 amino acids. The CDR3 spells CASSQVVKRELGGELFF. The CDR3 DNA sequence: TGTGCCAGCAGCCAAGTAGTTAAGCGGGAGTTGGGCGGGGAGCTGTTTTTT.

V is TRBV5-4 and J is TRBJ2-1, with 7 bases fitting TRBD2. CDR3 length: 15 residues. J was trimmed by 5 bases and V by 3 bases; bases with no gene match: 8. Germline V gene lookup returns CDR1 SGHNT and CDR2 YYREEE (reference sequence). The DNA of the CDR3 is TGTGCCAGCAGCTCTCCCGGGACTACCGACAATGAGCAGTTCTTC. It encodes CASSSPGTTDNEQFF. Combining the CDR3 with reference TRBV5-4 and TRBJ2-1 gives the whole variable domain ETGVTQSPTHLIKTRGQQVTLRCSSQSGHNTVSWYQQALGQGPQFIFQYYREEENGRGNFPPRFSGLQFPNYSSELNVNALELDDSALYLCASSSPGTTDNEQFFGPGTRLTVL.

This clone was seen only a few times. This chain connects TRBV4-1 to TRBJ2-7; 8 bases are shared with TRBD1. V dropped 1 base and J dropped 5; count of bases not matched to a gene: 10. Germline-derived CDR1 and CDR2 are MGHRA and YSYEKL. The CDR3 runs 16 residues. CDR3 sequence reads: CASSQVGGQVFHEQYF. The CDR3 DNA reads TGCGCCAGCAGCCAAGTTGGGGGACAGGTATTCCACGAGCAGTACTTC.

This clone was seen just once. This chain joins TRBV6-5 and TRBJ2-1; no firm D call. The CDR3 extends over 16 amino acids. V was shortened by 2 bases and J by 3 bases, with 14 bases between the two germline ends. Germline CDR1 is MNHEY and CDR2 is SVGAGI. CDR3 bases: TGTGCCAGCAGTTACGGTCGACTGGGTTTCTACAATGAGCAGTTCTTC. As protein: CASSYGRLGFYNEQFF.

This clone has just one count. V gene TRBV30 combines with J gene TRBJ1-2, with 10 positions matching TRBD1. The CDR3 totals 15 residues. Germline-derived CDR1 and CDR2 are GTSNPN and SVGIG (reference sequence). V trimming: 0 bases; J trimming: 4 bases; junction bases outside the gene matches: 5. The CDR3 bases are TGTGCCTGGAGTGTACTCCGGACAGGGGGCTATGGCTACACCTTC. Translating gives CAWSVLRTGGYGYTF.

Turning to this clone: The junction and the germline gene differ at one end; a read error may be behind it. V usage is TRBV6-5 and J usage is TRBJ2-6; weak D call: TRBD1 (5 bases). The CDR3 is 15 residues long. CDR1 is MNHEY, CDR2 SVGAGI, per germline. CDR3 nucleotide sequence: TGTGCCAGCAGCCCCAGACCCTCTGGGGCCAACGGCCTGACTTTC. Translation gives CASSPRPSGANGLTF.

The gene calls are TRBV20-1 and TRBJ1-4; the D gene is possibly TRBD1 (5 bases). Germline V gene lookup returns CDR1 DFQATT and CDR2 SNEGSKA (reference sequence). With 5 bases removed from V and 14 bases from J, the gap between germline ends came to 12 bases. The CDR3 is 10 amino acids. CDR3 bases: TGCAGTGCTTGGGGGAGGGCGCTGTTTTTT. Translated: CSAWGRALFF.

J is TRBJ1-2 and V is TRBV6-5; 9 nucleotides match TRBD1. After removal of 5 bases from V and 4 bases from J, the junction contained 8 bases not matched to a gene. Looked up from germline, CDR1 is MNHEY and CDR2 is SVGAGI. The length of the CDR3 is 15 residues. For the CDR3, the DNA is TGTGCCAGCAGTCAAACAGGGGGCGTGAGCTATGGCTACACCTTC. Amino acids: CASSQTGGVSYGYTF.

The chain combines TRBV5-4 with TRBJ2-7; tentatively, D is TRBD2 (6 bases). Germline assignment: CDR1 SGHNT and CDR2 YYREEE (reference sequence). The length of the CDR3 is 12 residues. V gave up 0 bases and J gave up 6 bases, with 7 bases separating them. As DNA, the CDR3 is TGTGCCAGCAGCTTGGCGACTAGCGAGCAGTACTTC. It yields the protein CASSLATSEQYF.

The chain uses TRBV4-2 and TRBJ2-7, with D tentatively TRBD1 (6 bases). Trimming pared 0 bases from V and 6 bases from J, leaving 18 bases between. The germline V gene encodes CDR1 LGHNA and CDR2 YNFKEQ. The CDR3 is 16 residues long. CDR3 region: CASSQDLAGAPPEQYF. The CDR3 DNA follows: TGTGCCAGCAGCCAAGATCTGGCAGGGGCGCCCCCCGAGCAGTACTTC.

J is TRBJ2-1 and V is TRBV5-4; TRBD1 aligns across 8 bases. The junction had 9 bases not matched to a gene; V was cut back by 3 bases and J by 7 bases. Germline-derived CDR1 and CDR2 are SGHNT and YYREEE (reference sequence). The CDR3 loop spans 15 amino acids. In DNA, the CDR3 is TGTGCCAGCAGCTACCCCCTGGACAGGGATAATGAGCAGTTCTTC. Its translation is CASSYPLDRDNEQFF.

The chain combines TRBV7-6 with TRBJ2-1; 12 bases fit TRBD2. CDR3 length: 18 residues. V lost 8 bases to trimming and J lost 6 bases; unmatched junction nucleotides: 17. Germline V CDR1 and CDR2: SGHVS, FNYEAQ. The CDR3 nucleotides read TGTGCCAGCGCAGAGGGGCTAGCGGGAGGGTCATCTGCCAATGAGCAGTTCTTC. Residues: CASAEGLAGGSSANEQFF.

The V gene is TRBV5-5, the J gene TRBJ2-2, with 10 bases identical to TRBD1. J was trimmed by 4 bases and V by 5 bases; bases with no gene match: 11. CDR1 and CDR2 (germline): SGHKS, YYEKEE (reference sequence). CDR3 length: 17 amino acids. CDR3 in DNA: TGTGCCAGCAGGCATACATGGACAGGGGGGAGCACCGGGGAGCTGTTTTTT. Its translation: CASRHTWTGGSTGELFF.

This clone occurred a few times. V usage is TRBV25-1 and J usage is TRBJ1-3; TRBD1 matches 7 bases. Germline assignment: CDR1 MGHDK and CDR2 SYGVNS. The junction had 6 bases not matched to a gene; V was cut back by 4 bases and J by 6 bases. The CDR3 contains 14 residues. This CDR3 reads CASSAGTVKNTIYF. DNA for the CDR3: TGTGCCAGCAGTGCAGGGACAGTAAAAAACACCATATATTTT. The whole variable domain, remainder taken from reference TRBV25-1 and TRBJ1-3, is EADIYQTPRYLVIGTGKKITLECSQTMGHDKMYWYQQDPGMELHLIHYSYGVNSTEKGDLSSESTVSRIRTEHFPLTLESARPSHTSQYLCASSAGTVKNTIYFGEGSWLTVV.

The genes are TRBV5-5 and TRBJ1-5, with TRBD1 matching 9 bases. The ends lost 4 bases at V and 6 bases at J; junction bases unmatched: 17. The CDR3 length is 18 residues. Germline V gene lookup returns CDR1 SGHKS and CDR2 YYEKEE (reference sequence). The CDR3 coding sequence is TGTGCCAGCAGCCCCTGGACAGGGGCAAAGGCGGGCGGTCAGCCCCAGCATTTT. Amino acids: CASSPWTGAKAGGQPQHF.

The chain couples TRBV7-2 to TRBJ1-2; TRBD1 matches at 7 bases. Germline-derived CDR1 and CDR2 are SGHTA and FQGNSA. V dropped 1 base and J dropped 5; count of bases not matched to a gene: 4. CDR3 length: 14 residues. The CDR3 DNA reads TGTGCCAGCAGCTTAGGGGGACAGCCATATGGCTACACCTTC. This gives the protein CASSLGGQPYGYTF.

The chain carries TRBV7-2 and TRBJ2-1; TRBD2 matches at 8 bases. The germline gives CDR1 SGHTA, CDR2 FQGNSA. V dropped 1 base and J dropped 8; count of bases not matched to a gene: 13. This CDR3 is 17 amino acids long. The CDR3 loop reads CASSLGDTGGGRHEQFF. Here the CDR3 DNA reads TGTGCCAGCAGCTTAGGTGATACGGGGGGGGGCCGCCATGAGCAGTTCTTC.

The chain carries TRBV5-6 and TRBJ2-1, with TRBD2 identical over 9 bases. The CDR3 loop spans 17 amino acids. Unmatched junction bases numbered 17, after V lost 4 bases and J lost 9 bases. CDR1 and CDR2 from the germline V gene are SGHDT and YYEEEE. DNA of the CDR3: TGTGCCAGCAGCCCCCCGGGACTAGCAGGGGGAAGAAGTGAGCAGTTCTTC. It is translated as CASSPPGLAGGRSEQFF.

The rearrangement joins TRBV29-1 to TRBJ1-1, with D possibly being TRBD1 (6 bases). CDR1 is SQVTM and CDR2 is ANQGSEA in the germline V gene. V was cut by 4 bases and J by 1 base, with 10 bases left in between. This CDR3 is built from 13 residues. The CDR3 sequence: CSVGGRGNTEAFF. The CDR3 coding sequence is TGCAGCGTTGGGGGCAGGGGGAACACTGAAGCTTTCTTT.

The gene calls are TRBV6-5 and TRBJ2-7; D is perhaps TRBD2 (6 bases). V lost 6 bases and J 1 base, leaving 16 bases between the germline ends. Germline-derived CDR1 and CDR2 are MNHEY and SVGAGI. CDR3 length: 15 amino acids. Here the CDR3 reads CASRGTSFGSYEQYF. The DNA for the CDR3 is TGTGCCAGCAGGGGAACTAGCTTTGGTTCCTACGAGCAGTACTTC.

The chain combines TRBV25-1 with TRBJ1-5; TRBD1 is a possible D gene (5 bases). Germline V gives CDR1 MGHDK, CDR2 SYGVNS. V was clipped by 1 base and J by 5 bases, with 15 bases between them. CDR3 length: 16 amino acids. The CDR3 bases are TGTGCCAGCAGTGAATCGGACATAGATCCATATCAGCCCCAGCATTTT. Translation: CASSESDIDPYQPQHF.

A few counts support this clone. The gene calls are TRBV10-2 and TRBJ1-4; D might be TRBD1 (6 bases). Germline lookup yields CDR1 WSHSY and CDR2 SAAADI. The V and J ends lost 4 bases and 7 bases respectively, with 10 bases between them. The CDR3 loop spans 13 amino acids. The CDR3 here is CASSGSGVEKLFF. DNA of the CDR3: TGCGCCAGCAGTGGATCAGGGGTTGAAAAACTGTTTTTT.